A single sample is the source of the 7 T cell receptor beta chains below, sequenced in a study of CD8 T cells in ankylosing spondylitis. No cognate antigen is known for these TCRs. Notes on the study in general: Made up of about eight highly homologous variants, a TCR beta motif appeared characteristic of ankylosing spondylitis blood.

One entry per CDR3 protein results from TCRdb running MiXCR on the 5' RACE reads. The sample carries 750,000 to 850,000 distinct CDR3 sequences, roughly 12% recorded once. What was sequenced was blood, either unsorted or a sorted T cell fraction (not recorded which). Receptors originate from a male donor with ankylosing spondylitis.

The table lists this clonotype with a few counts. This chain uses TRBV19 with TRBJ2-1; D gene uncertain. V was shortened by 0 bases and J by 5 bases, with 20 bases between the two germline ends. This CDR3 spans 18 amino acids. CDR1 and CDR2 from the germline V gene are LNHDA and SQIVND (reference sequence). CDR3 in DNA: TGTGCCAGTAGTATAGACTTCGTACGGCCAGTATTCGACAATGAGCAGTTCTTC. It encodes CASSIDFVRPVFDNEQFF. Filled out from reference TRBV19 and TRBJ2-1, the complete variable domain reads DGGITQSPKYLFRKEGQNVTLSCEQNLNHDAMYWYRQDPGQGLRLIYYSQIVNDFQKGDIAEGYSVSREKKESFPLTVTSAQKNPTAFYLCASSIDFVRPVFDNEQFFGPGTRLTVL.

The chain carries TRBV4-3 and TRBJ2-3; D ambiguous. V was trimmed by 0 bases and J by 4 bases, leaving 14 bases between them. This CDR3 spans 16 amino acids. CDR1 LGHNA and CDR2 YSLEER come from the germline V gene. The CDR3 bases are TGCGCCAGCAGCCAAGATTTCTTCACTGGCGCAGATACGCAGTATTTT. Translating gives CASSQDFFTGADTQYF.

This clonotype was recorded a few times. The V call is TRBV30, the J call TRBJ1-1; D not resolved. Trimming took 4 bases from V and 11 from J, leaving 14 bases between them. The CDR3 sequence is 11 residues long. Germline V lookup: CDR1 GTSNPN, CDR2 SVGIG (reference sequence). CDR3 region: CAWILAGPAFF. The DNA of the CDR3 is TGTGCCTGGATTTTGGCAGGCCCGGCTTTCTTT.

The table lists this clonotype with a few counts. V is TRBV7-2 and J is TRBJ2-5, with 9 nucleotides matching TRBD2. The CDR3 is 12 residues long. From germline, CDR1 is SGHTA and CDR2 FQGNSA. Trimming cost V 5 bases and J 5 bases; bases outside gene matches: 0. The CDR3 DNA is TGTGCCAGCAGCACTAGCGGGGAGACCCAGTACTTC. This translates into CASSTSGETQYF.

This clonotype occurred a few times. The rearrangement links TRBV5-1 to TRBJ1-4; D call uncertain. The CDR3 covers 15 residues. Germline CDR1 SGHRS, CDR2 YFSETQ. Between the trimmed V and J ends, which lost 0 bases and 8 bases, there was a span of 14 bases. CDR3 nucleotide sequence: TGCGCCAGCAGCTTGGAAGCAGAACCAGGAGAAAAACTGTTTTTT. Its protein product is CASSLEAEPGEKLFF.

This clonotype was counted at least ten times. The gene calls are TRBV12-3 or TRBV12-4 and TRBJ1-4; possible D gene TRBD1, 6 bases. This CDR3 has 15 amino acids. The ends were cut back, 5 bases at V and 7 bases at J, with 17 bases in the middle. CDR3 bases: TGTGCCAGCAGTGCTGTGGGGGCGAAGGGTGAAAAACTGTTTTTT. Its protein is CASSAVGAKGEKLFF.

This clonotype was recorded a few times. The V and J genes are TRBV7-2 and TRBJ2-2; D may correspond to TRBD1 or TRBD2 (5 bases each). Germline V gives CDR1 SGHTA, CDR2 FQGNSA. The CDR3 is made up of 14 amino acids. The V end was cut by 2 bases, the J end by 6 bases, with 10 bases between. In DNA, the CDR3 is TGTGCCAGCAGCTTAACGGGGCCACCCGGGGAGCTGTTTTTT. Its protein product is CASSLTGPPGELFF.